Presented here are 23 T cell receptor beta chains from one specimen sequenced in a study of beta chain features in type 1 diabetes. The sequenced template was cDNA made from the entire isolated RNA. Assay: immunoSEQ multiplex PCR; the TCRdb copy retains only in-frame clones and omits some. The sample lists roughly 610,000 clones; 15% were seen once. The sequenced sample consisted of naive CD4+ T cells from blood. The receptors shown here come from a man aged 18 to 29 in good health.

The chain couples TRBV9 to TRBJ1-6; D call uncertain. V was trimmed by 3 bases and J by 6 bases, leaving 16 bases between them. Germline loops: CDR1 SGDLS, CDR2 YYNGEE. The CDR3 is made up of 16 amino acids. This chain's CDR3 is CASSGSYGKINSPLHF. Written as DNA, the CDR3 is TGTGCCAGCAGCGGAAGCTACGGGAAGATTAATTCACCCCTCCACTTT.

The V and J genes are TRBV7-2 and TRBJ2-7; D uncertain. The germline V and J ends were trimmed by 1 base and 7 bases, with 20 bases remaining between them. CDR1 is SGHTA and CDR2 is FQGNSA in the germline V gene. The CDR3 has 16 residues. CDR3 sequence reads: CASSLGGLGFPREQYF. The DNA for the CDR3 is TGTGCCAGCAGCTTAGGCGGTTTAGGCTTCCCGAGGGAGCAGTACTTC.

This clone occurred a few times. The chain joins TRBV18 to TRBJ1-2, with unresolved D. The ends were cut back, 0 bases at V and 4 bases at J, with 6 bases in the middle. CDR3 size: 13 residues. Looked up from germline, CDR1 is KGHSH and CDR2 is LQKENI. CDR3 sequence reads: CASSPPLVYGYTF. CDR3 nucleotides: TGTGCCAGCTCACCACCGTTAGTCTATGGCTACACCTTC.

The chain is built from TRBV7-9 and TRBJ2-1; TRBD2 might be the D (6 bases). V lost 8 bases and J lost 9, with 20 bases in between. The CDR3 is made up of 14 amino acids. Germline CDR1 and CDR2: SEHNR and FQNEAQ (reference sequence). CDR3 coding DNA: TGTGCCAGCCTTAGGACGGAGGGTTCCAGTGAGCAGTTCTTC. Amino acid sequence: CASLRTEGSSEQFF.

This clone has only a few counts. This sample also contains other DNA sequences that code for the same CDR3. Written as DNA, the CDR3 is TGTGCCAGCAGTCCAGGGACGGGACGCTCCTACGAGCAGTACTTC. It yields the protein CASSPGTGRSYEQYF. The genes are TRBV27 and TRBJ2-7; the D call may be TRBD1 or TRBD2 (5 bases each). Trimming left V 5 bases short and J 0 bases short, with 14 bases between. CDR1 and CDR2 from the germline V gene are MNHEY and SMNVEV (reference sequence). The CDR3 has 15 residues.

In this sample, this clone turned up a few times. Within the sample, other DNA sequences also encode this same CDR3. CDR3 loop: CASSLARAGETQYF. The DNA for the CDR3 is TGTGCCAGCAGCTTAGCAAGGGCCGGAGAGACCCAGTACTTC. V gene TRBV7-2 combines with J gene TRBJ2-5; D gene ambiguous. Germline V gene lookup returns CDR1 SGHTA and CDR2 FQGNSA. CDR3 length: 14 amino acids. Trimming left V 0 bases short and J 4 bases short, with 9 bases between.

The chain couples TRBV19 to TRBJ2-4; the D is unclear. Germline lookup yields CDR1 LNHDA and CDR2 SQIVND (reference sequence). Trimming took 5 bases from V and 0 from J, leaving 14 bases between them. The CDR3 is made up of 16 amino acids. As DNA, the CDR3 is TGTGCCAGTAGTGATCGGAGAGAACTAGCCAAAAACATTCAGTACTTC. This sequence encodes CASSDRRELAKNIQYF.

This clone appeared a few times. The rearrangement links TRBV5-1 to TRBJ2-2; D remains ambiguous. From germline, CDR1 is SGHRS and CDR2 YFSETQ. This CDR3 is 15 amino acids long. V was cut by 0 bases and J by 1 base, with 7 bases left in between. CDR3 DNA sequence: TGCGCCAGCAGCTTGGGCGCAGGGAACACCGGGGAGCTGTTTTTT. It translates to CASSLGAGNTGELFF.

This clone was counted only a few times. The chain uses TRBV7-2 and TRBJ2-3; the D is unclear. CDR3 length: 15 amino acids. Germline V lookup: CDR1 SGHTA, CDR2 FQGNSA. V was shortened by 0 bases and J by 0 bases, with 7 bases between the two germline ends. The CDR3 protein is CASSLAGSSTDTQYF. The DNA of the CDR3 is TGTGCCAGCAGCTTAGCGGGATCTAGCACAGATACGCAGTATTTT.

This clone came up a few times. The gene calls are TRBV28 and TRBJ2-7; D remains unclear. V lost 6 bases, J lost 3 bases, and 15 bases lay in between. CDR1 MDHEN and CDR2 SYDVKM come from the germline V gene. The CDR3 is made up of 14 amino acids. CDR3 coding DNA: TGTGCCAGCAGCCCCCAAGGGCGCAACTACGAGCAGTACTTC. Translation: CASSPQGRNYEQYF. The variable domain in full, with the rest retrieved from reference TRBV28 and TRBJ2-7, is DVKVTQSSRYLVKRTGEKVFLECVQDMDHENMFWYRQDPGLGLRLIYFSYDVKMKEKGDIPEGYSVSREKKERFSLILESASTNQTSMYLCASSPQGRNYEQYFGPGTRLTVT.

This clone was found a few times. Distinct nucleotide sequences in the sample also encode this CDR3. The genes are TRBV29-1 and TRBJ1-1, with D uncertain. Germline assignment: CDR1 SQVTM and CDR2 ANQGSEA. CDR3 length: 13 residues. Trimming cost V 5 bases and J 0 bases, with 10 bases left between them. The CDR3 nucleotides read TGCAGCGTTTCCGGTAGGCTGAACACTGAAGCTTTCTTT. Its translation: CSVSGRLNTEAFF.

As regards this clone: The same CDR3 can be traced to other DNA sequences in this sample. V usage is TRBV9 and J usage is TRBJ2-1; no clear D. Trimming shortened V by 0 bases and J by 0 bases, and 10 bases separated the two germline ends. CDR1 SGDLS and CDR2 YYNGEE come from the germline V gene. The CDR3 consists of 16 residues. CDR3 protein: CASSVGVGSSYNEQFF. As DNA, the CDR3 is TGTGCCAGCAGCGTAGGAGTGGGTTCCTCCTACAATGAGCAGTTCTTC.

This clone was recorded a few times. The chain joins TRBV4-3 to TRBJ2-3; D remains unclear. V lost 0 bases to trimming and J lost 2 bases, with 6 bases between them. The CDR3 extends over 14 amino acids. Germline assignment: CDR1 LGHNA and CDR2 YSLEER. CDR3 in amino acids: CASSQEKLTDTQYF. The CDR3 nucleotides are TGCGCCAGCAGCCAAGAGAAGCTCACAGATACGCAGTATTTT.

CDR3 residues: CASSPVQVNYGYTF. CDR3 bases: TGTGCCAGTTCTCCCGTACAGGTTAACTATGGCTACACCTTC. The chain joins TRBV19 to TRBJ1-2; D is perhaps TRBD1 (5 bases). This CDR3 comprises 14 residues. Germline assignment: CDR1 LNHDA and CDR2 SQIVND (reference sequence). Trimming removed 8 bases at V and 1 base at J, with 14 bases between. The complete variable domain, with remaining parts taken from reference TRBV19 and TRBJ1-2, reads DGGITQSPKYLFRKEGQNVTLSCEQNLNHDAMYWYRQDPGQGLRLIYYSQIVNDFQKGDIAEGYSVSREKKESFPLTVTSAQKNPTAFYLCASSPVQVNYGYTFGSGTRLTVV.

This clone was seen a few times. The chain joins TRBV5-4 to TRBJ2-5; 7 bases agree with TRBD2. CDR1 SGHNT and CDR2 YYREEE come from the germline V gene (reference sequence). The CDR3 has 14 residues. V dropped 0 bases and J dropped 5; count of bases not matched to a gene: 4. The DNA of the CDR3 is TGTGCCAGCAGCTTGGCTAGGCGGGAGGAGACCCAGTACTTC. This sequence encodes CASSLARREETQYF.

Turning to this clone: Sequence at one end of the junction differs from germline and may be a read error. The chain couples TRBV7-7 to TRBJ2-2, with no clear D. CDR3 size: 15 residues. CDR1 and CDR2 (germline): SSHAT, FNYEAQ (reference sequence). Here the CDR3 reads CASSFSQVNTGELFF. CDR3 sequence (DNA): TGTGCTAGCAGCTTTAGCCAGGTTAACACCGGGGAGCTGTTTTTT.

The chain uses TRBV6-1 and TRBJ1-5; TRBD1 matches at 8 bases. V shed 6 bases, J shed 0 bases, and the junction held 4 bases outside the gene matches. The germline CDR1 and CDR2 sequences are MNHNS and SASEGT. The CDR3 length is 15 residues. Written as DNA, the CDR3 is TGTGCCAGCAGAACCGGACAGGGTAGCAATCAGCCCCAGCATTTT. This encodes CASRTGQGSNQPQHF.

The rearrangement links TRBV6-5 to TRBJ1-1, with unresolved D. This CDR3 spans 14 amino acids. With 0 bases removed from V and 2 bases from J, the gap between germline ends came to 7 bases. Germline values: CDR1 MNHEY, CDR2 SVGAGI. The CDR3 DNA reads TGTGCCAGCAGTTACTCCGCTCTAAACACTGAAGCTTTCTTT. Its protein product is CASSYSALNTEAFF.

The CDR3 region has the DNA TGCGCCAGCAGTCTCCAAGCCAAAAACATTCAGTACTTC. Protein sequence: CASSLQAKNIQYF. The gene calls are TRBV4-1 and TRBJ2-4; D not certain. The V end lost 6 bases, the J end lost 0 bases, and 6 bases lay between the germline ends. Germline CDR1 is MGHRA and CDR2 is YSYEKL. The CDR3 loop spans 13 amino acids.

This clone was found a few times. This rearrangement joins TRBV14 to TRBJ1-1; D uncertain. Germline V gene data show CDR1 as SGHDN and CDR2 as FVKESK. CDR3 size: 15 residues. V lost 0 bases to trimming and J lost 1 base, with 9 bases between them. This CDR3 reads CASSQEGWQNTEAFF. Written as DNA, the CDR3 is TGTGCCAGCAGCCAAGAAGGCTGGCAGAACACTGAAGCTTTCTTT. The full variable domain, in which reference TRBV14 and TRBJ1-1 provide the parts outside the CDR3, is EAGVTQFPSHSVIEKGQTVTLRCDPISGHDNLYWYRRVMGKEIKFLLHFVKESKQDESGMPNNRFLAERTGGTYSTLKVQPAELEDSGVYFCASSQEGWQNTEAFFGQGTRLTVV.

The chain is built from TRBV6-1 and TRBJ1-5; TRBD1 might be the D (6 bases). The CDR3 consists of 16 residues. Germline V gene sequence: CDR1 MNHNS, CDR2 SASEGT. With 4 bases removed from V and 7 bases from J, the gap between germline ends came to 20 bases. The CDR3 coding sequence is TGTGCCAGCAGTGCCGGGACGGTCCTCGGGGGCCAGCCCCAGCATTTT. As protein: CASSAGTVLGGQPQHF.

This clone was seen a handful of times. The rearrangement uses TRBV9 and TRBJ2-5; TRBD1 aligns across 7 bases. The CDR3 totals 14 residues. The J segment lost 0 bases and the V segment lost 3 bases, leaving 2 bases of the junction unmatched. The germline gives CDR1 SGDLS, CDR2 YYNGEE. CDR3 protein: CASSGDRYQETQYF. In DNA, the CDR3 is TGTGCCAGCAGCGGGGACAGATACCAAGAGACCCAGTACTTC. Combining the CDR3 with reference TRBV9 and TRBJ2-5 gives the whole variable domain DSGVTQTPKHLITATGQRVTLRCSPRSGDLSVYWYQQSLDQGLQFLIQYYNGEERAKGNILERFSAQQFPDLHSELNLSSLELGDSALYFCASSGDRYQETQYFGPGTRLLVL.

This clone was observed a handful of times. This chain uses TRBV7-3 with TRBJ2-5; D might be TRBD2 (6 bases). Germline CDR1 reads SGHTA; CDR2 reads FQGTGA. The CDR3 contains 15 residues. The germline V and J ends were trimmed by 5 bases and 1 base, with 14 bases remaining between them. CDR3 loop: CASSTTGTSQETQYF. In DNA, the CDR3 is TGTGCCAGCAGCACCACCGGGACTTCCCAAGAGACCCAGTACTTC.